Sequencing of this TCR beta chain was carried out in a study of cytomegalovirus exposure and HLA in healthy donors. General study points: Presence/absence analysis assumed near-uniform sequencing depth across donors. TCR beta chains numbering some 160 were designated cytomegalovirus-associated.

Amplification used 60 Vbeta primers and 13 Jbeta primers. The protocol was immunoSEQ multiplex PCR, while the TCRdb copy is restricted to in-frame clones and leaves out a portion. The table shows around 160,000 clones, with around 67% occurring only once. As concerns this clone: Its target is not known.

This CDR3 has 16 residues. V lost 6 bases and J 2 bases, leaving 20 bases between the germline ends. Germline lookup yields CDR1 SEHNR and CDR2 FQNEAQ (reference sequence). Specimen: PBMCs. The origin of this receptor is a woman aged 18-29 years in good health and CMV-seropositive. The V and J genes are TRBV7-9 and TRBJ2-7; D gene uncertain. CDR3 sequence (DNA): TGTGCCAGCAGAAGTACCGGGTCCCCTACCCCCTACGAGCAGTACTTC. Its protein is CASRSTGSPTPYEQYF.